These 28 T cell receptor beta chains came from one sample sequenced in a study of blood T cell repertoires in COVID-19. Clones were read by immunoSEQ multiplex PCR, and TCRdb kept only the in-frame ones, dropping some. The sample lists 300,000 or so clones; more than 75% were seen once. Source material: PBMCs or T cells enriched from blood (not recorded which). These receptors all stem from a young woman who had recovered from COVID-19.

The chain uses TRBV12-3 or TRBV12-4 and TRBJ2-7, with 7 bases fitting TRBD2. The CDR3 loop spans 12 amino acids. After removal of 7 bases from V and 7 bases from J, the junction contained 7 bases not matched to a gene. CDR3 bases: TGTGCCAGCACCAAAGGGGAGGGTGAGCAGTACTTC. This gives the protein CASTKGEGEQYF.

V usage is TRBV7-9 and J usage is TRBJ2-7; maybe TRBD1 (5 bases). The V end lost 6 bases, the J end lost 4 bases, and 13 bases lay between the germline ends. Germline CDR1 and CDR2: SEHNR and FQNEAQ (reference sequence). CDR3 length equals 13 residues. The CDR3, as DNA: TGTGCCAGCAGTTCAAAGGGGCATTACGAGCAGTACTTC. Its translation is CASSSKGHYEQYF. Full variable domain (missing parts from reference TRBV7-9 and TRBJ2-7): DTGVSQNPRHKITKRGQNVTFRCDPISEHNRLYWYRQTLGQGPEFLTYFQNEAQLEKSRLLSDRFSAERPKGSFSTLEIQRTEQGDSAMYLCASSSKGHYEQYFGPGTRLTVT.

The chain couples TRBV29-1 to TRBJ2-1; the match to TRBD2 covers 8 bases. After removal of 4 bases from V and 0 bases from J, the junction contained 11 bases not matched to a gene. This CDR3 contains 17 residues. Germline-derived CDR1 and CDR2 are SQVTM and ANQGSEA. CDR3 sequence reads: CSVVPAGATSSYNEQFF. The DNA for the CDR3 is TGCAGCGTTGTTCCAGCGGGGGCGACGAGCTCCTACAATGAGCAGTTCTTC.

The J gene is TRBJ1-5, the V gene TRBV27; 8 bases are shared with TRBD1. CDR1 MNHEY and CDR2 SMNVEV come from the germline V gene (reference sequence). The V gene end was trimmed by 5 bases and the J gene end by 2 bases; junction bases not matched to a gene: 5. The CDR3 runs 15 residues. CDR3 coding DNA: TGTGCCAGCAGTAGGACAGGGAATGGCAATCAGCCCCAGCATTTT. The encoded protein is CASSRTGNGNQPQHF.

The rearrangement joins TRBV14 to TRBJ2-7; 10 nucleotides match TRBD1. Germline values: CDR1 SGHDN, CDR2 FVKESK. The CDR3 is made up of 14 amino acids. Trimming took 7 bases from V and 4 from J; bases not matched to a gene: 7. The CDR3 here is CASNSGTGVYEQYF. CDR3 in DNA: TGTGCCAGCAACTCCGGGACAGGGGTGTACGAGCAGTACTTC.

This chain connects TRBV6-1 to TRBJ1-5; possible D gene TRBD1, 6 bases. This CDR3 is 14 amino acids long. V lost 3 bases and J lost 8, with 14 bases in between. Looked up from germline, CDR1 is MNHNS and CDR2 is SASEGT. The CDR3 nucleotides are TGTGCCAGCAGTGATAGGACAGAAAGTAAGCCCCAGCATTTT. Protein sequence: CASSDRTESKPQHF.

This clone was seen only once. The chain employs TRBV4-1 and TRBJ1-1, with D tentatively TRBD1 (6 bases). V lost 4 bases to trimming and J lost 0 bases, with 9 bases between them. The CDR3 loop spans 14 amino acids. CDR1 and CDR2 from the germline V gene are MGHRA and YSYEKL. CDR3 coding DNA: TGCGCCAGCAGCCTCGGACAGCTGAACACTGAAGCTTTCTTT. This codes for CASSLGQLNTEAFF.

CDR3 nucleotides: TGTGCCAGCAGTCCCTATAGCGGGGGGGGCACCGGGGAGCTGTTTTTT. Its translation: CASSPYSGGGTGELFF. The rearrangement uses TRBV28 and TRBJ2-2; 11 positions match TRBD2. Germline values: CDR1 MDHEN, CDR2 SYDVKM. V was clipped by 5 bases and J by 4 bases; unmatched bases: 6. The length of the CDR3 is 16 residues. The variable domain in full, completed from reference TRBV28 and TRBJ2-2, reads DVKVTQSSRYLVKRTGEKVFLECVQDMDHENMFWYRQDPGLGLRLIYFSYDVKMKEKGDIPEGYSVSREKKERFSLILESASTNQTSMYLCASSPYSGGGTGELFFGEGSRLTVL.

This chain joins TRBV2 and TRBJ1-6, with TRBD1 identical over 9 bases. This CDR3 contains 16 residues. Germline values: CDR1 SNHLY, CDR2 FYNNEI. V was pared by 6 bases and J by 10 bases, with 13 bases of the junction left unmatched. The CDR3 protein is CASRALQGASGSPLHF. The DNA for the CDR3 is TGTGCCAGCAGGGCATTACAGGGGGCTTCTGGATCACCCCTCCACTTT.

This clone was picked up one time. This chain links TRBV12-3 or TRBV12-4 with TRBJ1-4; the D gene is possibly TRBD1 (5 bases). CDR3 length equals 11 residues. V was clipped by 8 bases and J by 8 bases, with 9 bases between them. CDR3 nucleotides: TGTGCCAGCCGGGGGGAGGAAAAACTGTTTTTT. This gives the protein CASRGEEKLFF.

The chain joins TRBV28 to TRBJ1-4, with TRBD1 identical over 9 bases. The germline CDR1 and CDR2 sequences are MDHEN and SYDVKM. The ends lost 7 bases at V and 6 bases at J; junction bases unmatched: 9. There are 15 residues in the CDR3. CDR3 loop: CASTLYRDRDEKLFF. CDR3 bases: TGTGCCAGCACCCTATACCGGGACAGGGATGAAAAACTGTTTTTT.

The CDR3 bases are TGTGCCAGCAGCTTCTTCTGGACAGCCCGAGTGGGGCATGAGCAGTTCTTC. Its translation is CASSFFWTARVGHEQFF. V and J are TRBV7-2 and TRBJ2-1, with D possibly TRBD1 on 6 matching bases. CDR1 and CDR2 from the germline V gene are SGHTA and FQGNSA. Between the trimmed V and J ends, which lost 3 bases and 8 bases, there was a span of 23 bases. The CDR3 loop spans 17 amino acids.

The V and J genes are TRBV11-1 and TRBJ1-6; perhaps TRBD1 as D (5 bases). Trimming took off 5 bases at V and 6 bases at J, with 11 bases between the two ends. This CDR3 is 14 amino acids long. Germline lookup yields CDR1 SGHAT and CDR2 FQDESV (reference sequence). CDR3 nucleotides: TGTGCCAGCAGCCTGGAGCAGGGTAATTCACCCCTCCACTTT. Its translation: CASSLEQGNSPLHF.

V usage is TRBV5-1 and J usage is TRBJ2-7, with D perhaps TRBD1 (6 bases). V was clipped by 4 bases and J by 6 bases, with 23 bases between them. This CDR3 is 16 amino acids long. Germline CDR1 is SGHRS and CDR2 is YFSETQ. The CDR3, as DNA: TGCGCCAGCAGCCGGGAACTACAGGGTATATTTCGCGAGCAGTACTTC. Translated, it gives CASSRELQGIFREQYF.

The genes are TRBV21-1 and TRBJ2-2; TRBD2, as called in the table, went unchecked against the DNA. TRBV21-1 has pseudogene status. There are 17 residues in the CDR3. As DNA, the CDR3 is TGTGCCAGCAGCAAAGACGGCCGGAGACCCCCCACCGGGGAGCTGTTTTTT. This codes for CASSKDGRRPPTGELFF.

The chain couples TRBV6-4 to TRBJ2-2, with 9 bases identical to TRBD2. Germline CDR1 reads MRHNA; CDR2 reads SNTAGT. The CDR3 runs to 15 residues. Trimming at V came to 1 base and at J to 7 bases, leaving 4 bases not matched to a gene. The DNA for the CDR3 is TGTGCCAGCAGTGACTTGTCGACTAGCGGCGGGGAGCTGTTTTTT. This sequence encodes CASSDLSTSGGELFF.

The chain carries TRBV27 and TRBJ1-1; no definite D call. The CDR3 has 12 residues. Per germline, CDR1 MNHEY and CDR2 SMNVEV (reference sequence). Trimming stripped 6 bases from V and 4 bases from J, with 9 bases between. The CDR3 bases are TGTGCCAGCAGGCAAGCGACCACTGAAGCTTTCTTT. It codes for CASRQATTEAFF.

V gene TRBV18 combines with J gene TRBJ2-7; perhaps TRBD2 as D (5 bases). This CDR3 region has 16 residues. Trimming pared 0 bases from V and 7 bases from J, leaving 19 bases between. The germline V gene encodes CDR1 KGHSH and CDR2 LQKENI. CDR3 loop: CASSPPEAGPTGEQYF. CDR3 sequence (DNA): TGTGCCAGCTCACCACCGGAGGCGGGCCCGACGGGGGAGCAGTACTTC.

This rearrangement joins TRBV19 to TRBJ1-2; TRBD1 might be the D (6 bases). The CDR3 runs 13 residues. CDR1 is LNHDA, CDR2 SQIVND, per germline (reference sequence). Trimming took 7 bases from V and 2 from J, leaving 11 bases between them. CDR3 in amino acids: CASTVDRNYGYTF. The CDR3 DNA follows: TGTGCCAGTACCGTGGACAGAAACTATGGCTACACCTTC.

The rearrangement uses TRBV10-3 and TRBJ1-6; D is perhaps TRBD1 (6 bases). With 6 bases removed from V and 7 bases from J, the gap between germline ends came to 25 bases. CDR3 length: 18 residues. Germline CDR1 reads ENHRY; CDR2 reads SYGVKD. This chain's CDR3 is CAISSPQGRGPGNSPLHF. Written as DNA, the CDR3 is TGTGCCATCAGCTCTCCGCAGGGGAGAGGGCCTGGGAATTCACCCCTCCACTTT.

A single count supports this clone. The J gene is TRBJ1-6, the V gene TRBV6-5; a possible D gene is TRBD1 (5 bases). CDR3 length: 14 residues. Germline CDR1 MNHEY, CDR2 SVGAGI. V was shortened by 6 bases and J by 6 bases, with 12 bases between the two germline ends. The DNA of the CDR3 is TGTGCCAGCAGGGCGCAGGGCCCTAATTCACCCCTCCACTTT. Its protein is CASRAQGPNSPLHF.

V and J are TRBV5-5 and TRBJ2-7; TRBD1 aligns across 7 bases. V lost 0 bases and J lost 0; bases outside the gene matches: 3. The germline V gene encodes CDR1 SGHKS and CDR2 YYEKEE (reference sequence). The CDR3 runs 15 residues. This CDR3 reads CASSLEQGSSYEQYF. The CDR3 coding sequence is TGTGCCAGCAGCTTGGAACAGGGGAGCTCCTACGAGCAGTACTTC.

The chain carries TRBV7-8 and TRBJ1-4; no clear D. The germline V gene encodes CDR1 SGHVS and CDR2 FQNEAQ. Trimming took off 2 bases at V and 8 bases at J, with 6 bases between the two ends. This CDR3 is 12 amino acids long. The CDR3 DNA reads TGTGCCAGCAGCTTAATATTAGAAAAACTGTTTTTT. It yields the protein CASSLILEKLFF.

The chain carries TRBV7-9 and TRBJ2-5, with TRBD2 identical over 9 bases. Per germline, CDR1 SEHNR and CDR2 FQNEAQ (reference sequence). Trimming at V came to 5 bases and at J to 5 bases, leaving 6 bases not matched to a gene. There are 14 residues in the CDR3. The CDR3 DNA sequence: TGTGCCAGCAGCCCCGGGCTAGCGGGGGAGACCCAGTACTTC. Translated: CASSPGLAGETQYF.

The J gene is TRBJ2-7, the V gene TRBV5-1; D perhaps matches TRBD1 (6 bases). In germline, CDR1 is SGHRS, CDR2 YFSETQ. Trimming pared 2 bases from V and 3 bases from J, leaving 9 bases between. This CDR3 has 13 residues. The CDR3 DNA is TGCGCCAGCAGCTTCCAAGGGGGCTACGAGCAGTACTTC. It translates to CASSFQGGYEQYF.

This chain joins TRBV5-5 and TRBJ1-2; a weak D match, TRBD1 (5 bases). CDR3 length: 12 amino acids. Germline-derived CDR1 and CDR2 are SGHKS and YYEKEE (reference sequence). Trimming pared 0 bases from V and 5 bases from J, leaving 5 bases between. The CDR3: CASSLGTYGYTF. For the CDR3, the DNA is TGTGCCAGCAGCTTGGGGACATATGGCTACACCTTC.

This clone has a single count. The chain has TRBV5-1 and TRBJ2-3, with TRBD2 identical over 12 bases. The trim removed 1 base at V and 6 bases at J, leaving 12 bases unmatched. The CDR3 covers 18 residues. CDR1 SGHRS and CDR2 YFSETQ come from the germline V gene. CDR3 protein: CASSLTSGGLLRRDTQYF. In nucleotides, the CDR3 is TGCGCCAGCAGCTTGACTAGCGGGGGGCTCCTTCGAAGGGATACGCAGTATTTT.

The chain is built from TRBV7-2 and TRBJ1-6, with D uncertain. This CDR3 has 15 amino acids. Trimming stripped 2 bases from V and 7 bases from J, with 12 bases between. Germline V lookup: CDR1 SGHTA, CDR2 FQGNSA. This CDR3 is CASSLSSSENSPLHF. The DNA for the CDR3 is TGTGCCAGCAGCTTATCCTCGTCAGAAAATTCACCCCTCCACTTT.